The next 7 T cell receptor beta chains were all read from a single sample in a study of blood T cell repertoires in COVID-19. Assay: immunoSEQ multiplex PCR; the TCRdb copy retains only in-frame clones and omits some. The table records just over 350,000 clones, about 88% of them present only once. Sequenced: PBMCs or T cells enriched from blood (not recorded which). These receptors were collected from a woman aged 25 to 45 who had recovered from COVID-19.

This chain uses TRBV30 with TRBJ1-5; D might be TRBD1 (6 bases). Between the trimmed V and J ends, which lost 0 bases and 5 bases, there was a span of 8 bases. Looked up from germline, CDR1 is GTSNPN and CDR2 is SVGIG (reference sequence). This CDR3 is built from 13 residues. CDR3 in amino acids: CAWSVTGYQPQHF. CDR3 DNA sequence: TGTGCCTGGAGTGTAACAGGGTATCAGCCCCAGCATTTT.

The chain combines TRBV9 with TRBJ1-1; tentative D call: TRBD1 (6 bases). The CDR3 is 14 amino acids. V was pared by 0 bases and J by 3 bases, with 9 bases between. In germline, CDR1 is SGDLS, CDR2 YYNGEE. The CDR3 DNA reads TGTGCCAGCAGCGTAGCGAGGGGGTACACTGAAGCTTTCTTT. Its protein is CASSVARGYTEAFF.

The chain carries TRBV7-9 and TRBJ1-1; D remains unclear. The germline V gene has CDR1 SEHNR and CDR2 FQNEAQ (reference sequence). This CDR3 is built from 13 residues. Between the trimmed V and J ends, which lost 3 bases and 0 bases, there was a span of 5 bases. CDR3 protein: CASSFGLNTEAFF. The CDR3 DNA sequence: TGTGCCAGCAGCTTCGGGTTGAACACTGAAGCTTTCTTT.

The chain couples TRBV7-9 to TRBJ1-5; D is ambiguous. Trimming pared 3 bases from V and 0 bases from J, leaving 3 bases between. Per the germline V gene, CDR1 is SEHNR and CDR2 is FQNEAQ (reference sequence). This CDR3 region has 13 residues. The CDR3 reads CASSFGSNQPQHF. The DNA of the CDR3 is TGTGCCAGCAGCTTCGGTAGCAATCAGCCCCAGCATTTT. Complete variable domain (other parts from reference TRBV7-9 and TRBJ1-5): DTGVSQNPRHKITKRGQNVTFRCDPISEHNRLYWYRQTLGQGPEFLTYFQNEAQLEKSRLLSDRFSAERPKGSFSTLEIQRTEQGDSAMYLCASSFGSNQPQHFGDGTRLSIL.

This clone appeared a few times. This sequence joins TRBV28 and TRBJ1-1; 7 nucleotides align to TRBD1. The CDR3 is 15 residues long. CDR1 MDHEN and CDR2 SYDVKM come from the germline V gene. Trimming removed 7 bases from V and 4 bases from J; junction bases left unmatched: 12. In DNA, the CDR3 is TGTGCCAGCAATTCCCCCACAGGGGTTCCCACTGAAGCTTTCTTT. Translated, it gives CASNSPTGVPTEAFF.

The V and J genes are TRBV20-1 and TRBJ2-3; tentative D call: TRBD2 (6 bases). Germline V gives CDR1 DFQATT, CDR2 SNEGSKA (reference sequence). This CDR3 is built from 14 residues. V shed 3 bases and J shed 4 bases, with 14 bases lying between them. CDR3 residues: CSASRGGLPDTQYF. CDR3 nucleotide sequence: TGCAGTGCTAGTCGTGGGGGGTTACCAGATACGCAGTATTTT.

The V gene is TRBV19, the J gene TRBJ2-3; D possibly corresponds to TRBD2 (6 bases). V lost 8 bases and J 7 bases, leaving 19 bases between the germline ends. The CDR3 is made up of 14 amino acids. Germline assignment: CDR1 LNHDA and CDR2 SQIVND (reference sequence). The chain's CDR3 is CASRRDVGVNTQYF. In nucleotides, the CDR3 is TGTGCCAGTCGGCGGGATGTCGGGGTGAATACGCAGTATTTT. Full variable domain (missing parts from reference TRBV19 and TRBJ2-3): DGGITQSPKYLFRKEGQNVTLSCEQNLNHDAMYWYRQDPGQGLRLIYYSQIVNDFQKGDIAEGYSVSREKKESFPLTVTSAQKNPTAFYLCASRRDVGVNTQYFGPGTRLTVL.